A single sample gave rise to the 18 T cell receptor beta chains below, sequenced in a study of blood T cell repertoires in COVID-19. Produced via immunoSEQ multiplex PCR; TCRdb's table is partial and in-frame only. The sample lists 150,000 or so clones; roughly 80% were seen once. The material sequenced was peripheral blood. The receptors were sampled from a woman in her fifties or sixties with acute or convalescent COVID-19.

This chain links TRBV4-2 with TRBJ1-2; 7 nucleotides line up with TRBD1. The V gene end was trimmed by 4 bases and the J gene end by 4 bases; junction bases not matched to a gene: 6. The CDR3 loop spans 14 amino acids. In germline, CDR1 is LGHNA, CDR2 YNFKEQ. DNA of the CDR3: TGTGCCAGCAGCCCCCGGGACAGCAGCTATGGCTACACCTTC. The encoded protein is CASSPRDSSYGYTF.

In nucleotides, the CDR3 is TGTGCCAGCAGCCATGGGCAGGGCGAAGAAAAACTGTTTTTT. It encodes CASSHGQGEEKLFF. The V and J genes are TRBV3-1 (or the pseudogene TRBV3-2) and TRBJ1-4, with a tentative D call TRBD1 (5 bases). Germline values: CDR1 LGHDT, CDR2 YNNKEL (reference sequence). CDR3 length: 14 residues. V lost 3 bases, J lost 8 bases, and 13 bases lay in between.

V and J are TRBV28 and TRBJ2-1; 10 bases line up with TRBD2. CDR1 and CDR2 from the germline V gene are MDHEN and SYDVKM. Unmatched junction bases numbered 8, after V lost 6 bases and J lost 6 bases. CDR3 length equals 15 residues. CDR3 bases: TGTGCCAGCAGGCTAACTAGCGGGGAGGGCAATGAGCAGTTCTTC. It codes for CASRLTSGEGNEQFF.

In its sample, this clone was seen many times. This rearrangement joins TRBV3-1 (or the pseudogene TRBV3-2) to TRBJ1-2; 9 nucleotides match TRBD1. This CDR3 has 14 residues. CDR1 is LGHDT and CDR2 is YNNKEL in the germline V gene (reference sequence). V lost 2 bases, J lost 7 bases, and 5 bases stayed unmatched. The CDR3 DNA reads TGTGCCAGCAGCCAACGGGACAGGGTTCTTGGCTACACCTTC. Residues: CASSQRDRVLGYTF.

DNA of the CDR3: TGCAGCCATTCCGGGACAGGGGAAAGCACTGAAGCTTTCTTT. Amino acid sequence: CSHSGTGESTEAFF. The chain is built from TRBV29-1 and TRBJ1-1, with 10 nucleotides matching TRBD1. The CDR3 is made up of 14 amino acids. The ends lost 8 bases at V and 4 bases at J; junction bases unmatched: 10. Germline loops: CDR1 SQVTM, CDR2 ANQGSEA. Complete variable domain (other parts from reference TRBV29-1 and TRBJ1-1): SAVISQKPSRDICQRGTSLTIQCQVDSQVTMMFWYRQQPGQSLTLIATANQGSEATYESGFVIDKFPISRPNLTFSTLTVSNMSPEDSSIYLCSHSGTGESTEAFFGQGTRLTVV.

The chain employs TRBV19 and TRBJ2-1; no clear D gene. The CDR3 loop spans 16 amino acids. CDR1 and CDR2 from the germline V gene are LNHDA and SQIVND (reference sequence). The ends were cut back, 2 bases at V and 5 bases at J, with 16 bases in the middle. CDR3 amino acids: CASSISRIPLDNEQFF. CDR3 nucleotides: TGTGCCAGTAGTATATCGAGGATACCTCTAGACAATGAGCAGTTCTTC.

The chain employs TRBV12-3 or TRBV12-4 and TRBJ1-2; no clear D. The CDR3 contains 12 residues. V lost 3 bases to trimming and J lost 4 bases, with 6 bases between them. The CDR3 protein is CASSFDIYGYTF. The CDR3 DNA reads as TGTGCCAGCAGTTTCGACATCTATGGCTACACCTTC.

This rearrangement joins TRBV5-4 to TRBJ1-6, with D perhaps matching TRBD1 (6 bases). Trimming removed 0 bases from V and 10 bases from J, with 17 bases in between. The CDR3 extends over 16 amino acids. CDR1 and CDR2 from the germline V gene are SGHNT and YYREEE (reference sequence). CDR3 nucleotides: TGTGCCAGCAGCTTGGTAAGGGGTCAGGGGTGGTCACCCCTCCACTTT. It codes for CASSLVRGQGWSPLHF.

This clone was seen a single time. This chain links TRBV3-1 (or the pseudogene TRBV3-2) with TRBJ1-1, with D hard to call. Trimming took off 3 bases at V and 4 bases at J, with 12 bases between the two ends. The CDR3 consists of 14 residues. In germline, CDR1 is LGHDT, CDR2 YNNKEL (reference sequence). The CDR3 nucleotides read TGTGCCAGCAGCCATGGGCTGTTACTCACTGAAGCTTTCTTT. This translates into CASSHGLLLTEAFF.

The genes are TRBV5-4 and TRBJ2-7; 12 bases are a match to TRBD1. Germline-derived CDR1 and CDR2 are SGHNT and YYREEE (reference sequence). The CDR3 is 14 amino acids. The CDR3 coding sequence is TGTGCCAGCAGCAGTCCCGGGACAGGGGGCCTTACTGACGTC. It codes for CASSSPGTGGLTDV.

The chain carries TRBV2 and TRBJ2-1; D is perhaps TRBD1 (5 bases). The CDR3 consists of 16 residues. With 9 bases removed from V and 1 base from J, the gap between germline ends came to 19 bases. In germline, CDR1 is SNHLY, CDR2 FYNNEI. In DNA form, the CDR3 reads TGTGCCAGAAATTCTGGGGCCTCCGTATCCTACAATGAGCAGTTCTTC. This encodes CARNSGASVSYNEQFF.

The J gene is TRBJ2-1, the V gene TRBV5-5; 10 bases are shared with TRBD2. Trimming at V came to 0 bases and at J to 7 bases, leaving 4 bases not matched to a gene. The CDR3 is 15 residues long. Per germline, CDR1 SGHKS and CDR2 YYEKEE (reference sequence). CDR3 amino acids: CASSLVLSGGNEQFF. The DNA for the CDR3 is TGTGCCAGCAGCTTGGTTCTTAGCGGGGGGAATGAGCAGTTCTTC.

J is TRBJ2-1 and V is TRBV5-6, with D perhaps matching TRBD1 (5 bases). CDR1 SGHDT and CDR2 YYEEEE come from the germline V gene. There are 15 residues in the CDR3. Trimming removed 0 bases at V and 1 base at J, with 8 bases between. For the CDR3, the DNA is TGTGCCAGCAGCTTGGCCGCAGGGTCCTACAATGAGCAGTTCTTC. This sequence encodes CASSLAAGSYNEQFF.

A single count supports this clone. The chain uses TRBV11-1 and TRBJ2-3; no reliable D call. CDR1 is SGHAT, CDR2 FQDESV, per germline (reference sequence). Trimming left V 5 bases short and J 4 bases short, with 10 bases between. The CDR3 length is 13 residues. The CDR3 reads CASSPPPADTQYF. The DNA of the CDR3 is TGTGCCAGCAGCCCTCCGCCGGCAGATACGCAGTATTTT. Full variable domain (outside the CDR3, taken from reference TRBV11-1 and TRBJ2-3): EAEVAQSPRYKITEKSQAVAFWCDPISGHATLYWYRQILGQGPELLVQFQDESVVDDSQLPKDRFSAERLKGVDSTLKIQPAELGDSAMYLCASSPPPADTQYFGPGTRLTVL.

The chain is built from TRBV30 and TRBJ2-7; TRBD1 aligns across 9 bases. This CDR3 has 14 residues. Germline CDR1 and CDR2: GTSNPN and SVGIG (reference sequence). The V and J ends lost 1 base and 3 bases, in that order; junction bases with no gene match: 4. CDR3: CAWSAGTGFYEQYF. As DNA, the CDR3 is TGTGCCTGGAGTGCCGGGACAGGGTTCTACGAGCAGTACTTC.

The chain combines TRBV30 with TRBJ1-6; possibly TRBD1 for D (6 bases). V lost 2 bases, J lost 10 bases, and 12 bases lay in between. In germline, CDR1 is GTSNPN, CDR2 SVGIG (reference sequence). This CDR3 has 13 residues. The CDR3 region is CAWSRQGQSPLHF. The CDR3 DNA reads TGTGCCTGGAGTAGGCAGGGGCAATCACCCCTCCACTTT. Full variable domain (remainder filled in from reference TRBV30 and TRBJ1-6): SQTIHQWPATLVQPVGSPLSLECTVEGTSNPNLYWYRQAAGRGLQLLFYSVGIGQISSEVPQNLSASRPQDRQFILSSKKLLLSDSGFYLCAWSRQGQSPLHFGNGTRLTVT.

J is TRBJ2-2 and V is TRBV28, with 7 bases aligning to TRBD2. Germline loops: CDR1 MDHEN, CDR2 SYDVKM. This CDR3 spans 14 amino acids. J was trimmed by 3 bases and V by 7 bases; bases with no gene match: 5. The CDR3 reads CASKGGSDTGELFF. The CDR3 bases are TGTGCCAGCAAGGGAGGGTCTGACACCGGGGAGCTGTTTTTT.

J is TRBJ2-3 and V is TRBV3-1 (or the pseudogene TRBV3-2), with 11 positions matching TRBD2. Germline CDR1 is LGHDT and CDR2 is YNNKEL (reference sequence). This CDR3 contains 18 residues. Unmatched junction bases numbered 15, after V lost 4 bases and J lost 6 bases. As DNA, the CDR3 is TGTGCCAGCAGCCGGACTGCTCCTAGCGGGGGGATAGCCGATACGCAGTATTTT. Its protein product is CASSRTAPSGGIADTQYF.